Listed below are T cell receptor beta chains from one sample, sequenced in a study of blood T cell repertoires in COVID-19. Generated by immunoSEQ multiplex PCR, the TCRdb table keeps only in-frame clones and is missing some. The table has about 200,000 clones, less than 90% seen once. The sample consisted of PBMCs or T cells enriched from blood (not recorded which). All receptors come from a woman aged 25 to 39 who had been exposed to COVID-19. Both conserved end residues are part of each CDR3. Fields, in order: V gene, D gene, J gene, clone size, CDR3 protein, CDR3 DNA. A D gene is named only where the DNA matches it firmly. Part of the rows lack a size; the others show once, few, many or a class for expanded clones.

v_gene: TRBV3-1/TRBV3-2
d_gene: NA
j_gene: TRBJ2-7
abundance: NA
CDR3aa: CASSQEETPGYEQYF
CDR3nt: TGTGCCAGCAGCCAAGAGGAGACGCCTGGCTACGAGCAGTACTTC

v_gene: TRBV5-1
d_gene: NA
j_gene: TRBJ2-2
abundance: once
CDR3aa: CASSSWTSHTGELFF
CDR3nt: TGCGCCAGCAGCAGTTGGACATCCCACACCGGGGAGCTGTTTTTT

v_gene: TRBV12-3/TRBV12-4
d_gene: TRBD2
j_gene: TRBJ2-3
abundance: NA
CDR3aa: CATQTSGTDTQYF
CDR3nt: TGTGCCACCCAGACTAGCGGCACAGATACGCAGTATTTT

v_gene: TRBV30
d_gene: TRBD1
j_gene: TRBJ1-1
abundance: NA
CDR3aa: CAWSVLARGLAFF
CDR3nt: TGTGCCTGGAGTGTCTTGGCAAGGGGGCTGGCTTTCTTT

v_gene: TRBV10-3
d_gene: NA
j_gene: TRBJ2-1
abundance: NA
CDR3aa: CAISDGDEQFF
CDR3nt: TGTGCCATCAGTGACGGGGATGAGCAGTTCTTC

v_gene: TRBV18
d_gene: TRBD1
j_gene: TRBJ1-1
abundance: NA
CDR3aa: CASSTTGGGLSTEAFF
CDR3nt: TGTGCCAGCTCTACGACAGGGGGCGGTTTGAGTACTGAAGCTTTCTTT

v_gene: TRBV9
d_gene: TRBD1
j_gene: TRBJ2-7
abundance: NA
CDR3aa: CASSGSGQGIYEQYF
CDR3nt: TGTGCCAGCAGCGGGTCCGGACAGGGGATTTACGAGCAGTACTTC

v_gene: TRBV3-1/TRBV3-2
d_gene: TRBD2
j_gene: TRBJ2-7
abundance: NA
CDR3aa: CASSQGGGPIYEQYF
CDR3nt: TGTGCCAGCAGCCAAGGCGGGGGACCTATTTACGAGCAGTACTTC

v_gene: TRBV5-6
d_gene: NA
j_gene: TRBJ1-1
abundance: NA
CDR3aa: CASSLGAQGNTEAFF
CDR3nt: TGTGCCAGCAGCTTGGGGGCCCAAGGGAACACTGAAGCTTTCTTT

v_gene: TRBV30
d_gene: NA
j_gene: TRBJ2-2
abundance: NA
CDR3aa: CAWQNTGELFF
CDR3nt: TGTGCCTGGCAGAACACCGGGGAGCTGTTTTTT

v_gene: TRBV11-2
d_gene: TRBD1
j_gene: TRBJ1-5
abundance: NA
CDR3aa: CASSLGGRDRVSNQPQHF
CDR3nt: TGTGCCAGCAGCTTAGGGGGGCGGGACAGGGTTAGCAATCAGCCCCAGCATTTT

v_gene: TRBV3-1/TRBV3-2
d_gene: NA
j_gene: TRBJ1-5
abundance: NA
CDR3aa: CASSPGSSSNQPQHF
CDR3nt: TGTGCCAGCAGCCCCGGGTCCTCTAGCAATCAGCCCCAGCATTTT

v_gene: TRBV4-2
d_gene: TRBD1
j_gene: TRBJ1-1
abundance: few
CDR3aa: CASSQSGQGRETEAFF
CDR3nt: TGTGCCAGCAGCCAATCCGGACAGGGGAGGGAGACTGAAGCTTTCTTT

v_gene: TRBV5-4
d_gene: TRBD1
j_gene: TRBJ1-4
abundance: NA
CDR3aa: CASSLRTGGAEANEKLFF
CDR3nt: TGTGCCAGCAGCTTGAGGACAGGGGGCGCCGAGGCTAATGAAAAACTGTTTTTT

v_gene: TRBV3-1/TRBV3-2
d_gene: TRBD1
j_gene: TRBJ2-3
abundance: NA
CDR3aa: CASSARQGGADTQYF
CDR3nt: TGTGCCAGCAGCGCCCGACAGGGTGGTGCAGATACGCAGTATTTT

v_gene: TRBV5-6
d_gene: NA
j_gene: TRBJ1-1
abundance: NA
CDR3aa: CASSLFLRQMNTEAFF
CDR3nt: TGTGCCAGCAGCTTGTTCTTAAGACAGATGAACACTGAAGCTTTCTTT

v_gene: TRBV3-1/TRBV3-2
d_gene: NA
j_gene: TRBJ2-6
abundance: NA
CDR3aa: CASSHQDGNSGANVLTF
CDR3nt: TGTGCCAGCAGCCACCAAGACGGGAACTCTGGGGCCAACGTCCTGACTTTC

v_gene: TRBV7-2
d_gene: TRBD1
j_gene: TRBJ2-7
abundance: once
CDR3aa: CASSLTGTVPYEQYF
CDR3nt: TGTGCCAGCAGCTTAACGGGGACAGTTCCCTACGAGCAGTACTTC

v_gene: TRBV7-3
d_gene: NA
j_gene: TRBJ1-1
abundance: NA
CDR3aa: CASSLTGREAFF
CDR3nt: TGTGCCAGCAGCTTAACGGGCCGGGAAGCTTTCTTT